This is a list of T cell receptor beta chains from one sample in a study of early stage breast cancer tumors. Produced via immunoSEQ multiplex PCR; TCRdb's table is partial and in-frame only. Here the sample spans approximately 7,900 clones, approximately 60% being singletons. Sequencing was performed on breast tumor tissue. Receptors originate from a person between 65 and 80 years old with breast cancer. The CDR3 runs from the conserved cysteine through the conserved F or W. Each record gives: clone size, D gene, J gene, V gene, CDR3 DNA, CDR3 protein. A D gene is named only where the DNA matches it firmly. Some rows mark clone size as missing; the rest say once, few, many or name a class of expanded clone.

clone size: -; D gene: -; J gene: TRBJ1-5; V gene: TRBV6-6; CDR3 DNA: TGTGCCAGCAGTGATACAGGAAATCAGCCCCAGCATTTT; CDR3 protein: CASSDTGNQPQHF
clone size: -; D gene: -; J gene: TRBJ1-5; V gene: TRBV29-1; CDR3 DNA: TGCAGCGTCACGGACAGCCTCAATCAGCCCCAGCATTTT; CDR3 protein: CSVTDSLNQPQHF
clone size: -; D gene: -; J gene: TRBJ2-1; V gene: TRBV5-1; CDR3 DNA: TGCGCCAGCAGCTTGGCGGGTTTGTATGAGCAGTTCTTC; CDR3 protein: CASSLAGLYEQFF
clone size: -; D gene: TRBD1; J gene: TRBJ1-5; V gene: TRBV6-1; CDR3 DNA: TGTGCCAGCAGTGGACAGGGGTACAGCAATCAGCCCCAGCATTTT; CDR3 protein: CASSGQGYSNQPQHF
clone size: -; D gene: TRBD1; J gene: TRBJ2-7; V gene: TRBV11-2; CDR3 DNA: TGTGCCAGCAGCTTCTCCGGGACAGGGGGCGTGTACGAGCAGTACTTC; CDR3 protein: CASSFSGTGGVYEQYF
clone size: -; D gene: -; J gene: TRBJ2-7; V gene: TRBV27; CDR3 DNA: TGTGCCAGCAGTCTCCGGCAGGGGCGATACGAGCAGTACTTC; CDR3 protein: CASSLRQGRYEQYF
clone size: -; D gene: -; J gene: TRBJ1-2; V gene: TRBV19; CDR3 DNA: TGTGCCAGTACGACAGCTAACTATGGCTACACCTTC; CDR3 protein: CASTTANYGYTF
clone size: -; D gene: -; J gene: TRBJ1-4; V gene: TRBV27; CDR3 DNA: TGTGCCAGCAGCCCCTTTTGGGGGGCTAATGAAAAACTGTTTTTT; CDR3 protein: CASSPFWGANEKLFF
clone size: -; D gene: -; J gene: TRBJ2-6; V gene: TRBV5-4; CDR3 DNA: TGTGCCAGCAGCTTGGTCGGCGGGGTTGGAACTGGGGCCAACGTCCTGACTTTC; CDR3 protein: CASSLVGGVGTGANVLTF
clone size: few; D gene: -; J gene: TRBJ1-1; V gene: TRBV12-5; CDR3 DNA: TGTGCTAGTGCCGTGGGCCCCAACACTGAAGCTTTCTTT; CDR3 protein: CASAVGPNTEAFF
clone size: -; D gene: -; J gene: TRBJ1-1; V gene: TRBV6-5; CDR3 DNA: TGTGCCAGCAGTTCGAGGGCCGGACTCTCCCTCACTGAAGCTTTCTTT; CDR3 protein: CASSSRAGLSLTEAFF
clone size: -; D gene: -; J gene: TRBJ1-1; V gene: TRBV5-1; CDR3 DNA: TGCGCCAGCAGCTTGGTTGTCAAGGCGGTAGGGGCTGAAGCTTTCTTT; CDR3 protein: CASSLVVKAVGAEAFF
clone size: -; D gene: -; J gene: TRBJ2-5; V gene: TRBV5-1; CDR3 DNA: TGCGCCAGCAGCTTGGGGGACTTCCAAGAGACCCAGTACTTC; CDR3 protein: CASSLGDFQETQYF
clone size: few; D gene: -; J gene: TRBJ1-2; V gene: TRBV25-1; CDR3 DNA: TGTGCCAGCAGTGAATACCAGGCAGGGAATGGCTACACCTTC; CDR3 protein: CASSEYQAGNGYTF
clone size: -; D gene: -; J gene: TRBJ2-7; V gene: TRBV5-4; CDR3 DNA: TGTGCCAGCAGCTTGTACGGGGCCTACGAGCAGTACTTC; CDR3 protein: CASSLYGAYEQYF
clone size: -; D gene: TRBD1; J gene: TRBJ2-7; V gene: TRBV5-4; CDR3 DNA: TGTGCCAGCAGCGCCCCGGGGGACAGGGTGTACGAGCAGTACTTC; CDR3 protein: CASSAPGDRVYEQYF
clone size: -; D gene: -; J gene: TRBJ1-1; V gene: TRBV2; CDR3 DNA: TGTGCCAGCAGTGAACAAGGAGCTAGGATCCGATTT; CDR3 protein: CASSEQGARIRF
clone size: few; D gene: -; J gene: TRBJ2-7; V gene: TRBV27; CDR3 DNA: TGTGCCACCTCCGGGACTGGTGGTTACGAGCAGTACTTC; CDR3 protein: CATSGTGGYEQYF
clone size: large; D gene: -; J gene: TRBJ2-1; V gene: TRBV7-6; CDR3 DNA: TGTGCCAGCAGCTTTCTTACGGGGGATTCCTACAATGAGCAGTTCTTC; CDR3 protein: CASSFLTGDSYNEQFF
clone size: -; D gene: TRBD1; J gene: TRBJ2-3; V gene: TRBV10-3; CDR3 DNA: TGTGCCATCGAACAGGGGGGAGTAGATACGCAGTATTTT; CDR3 protein: CAIEQGGVDTQYF
clone size: -; D gene: TRBD1; J gene: TRBJ1-2; V gene: TRBV6-5; CDR3 DNA: TGTGCCAGCAGGCCGAGGGACAGGCATAACTATGGCTACACCTTC; CDR3 protein: CASRPRDRHNYGYTF
clone size: -; D gene: -; J gene: TRBJ1-6; V gene: TRBV9; CDR3 DNA: TGTGCCAGCGCTTTCGGACAGAGTAATTCACCCCTCCACTTT; CDR3 protein: CASAFGQSNSPLHF
clone size: -; D gene: -; J gene: TRBJ2-2; V gene: TRBV6-5; CDR3 DNA: TGTGCCAGCAGTCGCCTAGTATACGCCGGGGAGCTGTTTTTT; CDR3 protein: CASSRLVYAGELFF
clone size: once; D gene: TRBD2; J gene: TRBJ2-7; V gene: TRBV10-3; CDR3 DNA: TGTGCCATCAGTGAGAAGAGTAGCGGGGGCTCCTACGAGCAGTACTTC; CDR3 protein: CAISEKSSGGSYEQYF
clone size: -; D gene: -; J gene: TRBJ2-1; V gene: TRBV7-3; CDR3 DNA: TGTGCCAGCAGCTTCCCCGGCGGGGAGCAGTTCTTC; CDR3 protein: CASSFPGGEQFF
clone size: -; D gene: TRBD2; J gene: TRBJ2-3; V gene: TRBV5-5; CDR3 DNA: TGTGCCAGCAGCGGGCTAGCGGGGGTTAGCACAGATACGCAGTATTTT; CDR3 protein: CASSGLAGVSTDTQYF
clone size: -; D gene: -; J gene: TRBJ1-5; V gene: TRBV7-2; CDR3 DNA: TGTGCCAGCAGCCTGACAGGAGATAGCAATCAGCCCCAGCATTTT; CDR3 protein: CASSLTGDSNQPQHF
clone size: once; D gene: -; J gene: TRBJ2-3; V gene: TRBV9; CDR3 DNA: TGTGCCAGCAGCGTAGCAGGGCCAGATACGCAGTATTTT; CDR3 protein: CASSVAGPDTQYF
clone size: -; D gene: -; J gene: TRBJ2-3; V gene: TRBV6-1; CDR3 DNA: TGTGCCAGCAGTGAAAATGCCGGGTTTAGGGATACGCAGTATTTT; CDR3 protein: CASSENAGFRDTQYF
clone size: -; D gene: TRBD1; J gene: TRBJ1-6; V gene: TRBV4-1; CDR3 DNA: TGCGCCAGCAGCCAAAGTGACAGGGGGTTAAATAATTCACCCCTCCACTTT; CDR3 protein: CASSQSDRGLNNSPLHF
clone size: -; D gene: -; J gene: TRBJ2-7; V gene: TRBV19; CDR3 DNA: TGTGCCAGTAGTATGGGCGCCCGACACACCCGCTCCTACGAGCAGTACTTC; CDR3 protein: CASSMGARHTRSYEQYF
clone size: -; D gene: TRBD1; J gene: TRBJ2-1; V gene: TRBV18; CDR3 DNA: TGTGCCAGCTCACCAATGGGACAGGGGGCCCATGAGCAGTTCTTC; CDR3 protein: CASSPMGQGAHEQFF
clone size: -; D gene: -; J gene: TRBJ2-3; V gene: TRBV7-2; CDR3 DNA: TGTGCCAGCAGCTTTAAGAGCGATACGCAGTATTTT; CDR3 protein: CASSFKSDTQYF
clone size: -; D gene: TRBD1; J gene: TRBJ1-5; V gene: TRBV19; CDR3 DNA: TGTGCCAGTGGGGGACAGCTCAGGGTTGGAAGCAATCAGCCCCAGCATTTT; CDR3 protein: CASGGQLRVGSNQPQHF
clone size: -; D gene: -; J gene: TRBJ2-7; V gene: TRBV4-1; CDR3 DNA: TGCGCCAGCAGCCAGACGATGACAGCCCGCTACGAGCAGTACTTC; CDR3 protein: CASSQTMTARYEQYF
clone size: -; D gene: TRBD2; J gene: TRBJ2-3; V gene: TRBV19; CDR3 DNA: TGTGCCAGTAGTATGCCCTCCCTAGCGGGGGGGCCAGTTACGCAGTATTTT; CDR3 protein: CASSMPSLAGGPVTQYF
clone size: -; D gene: TRBD1; J gene: TRBJ2-1; V gene: TRBV11-1; CDR3 DNA: TGTGCCAGCAGGTCCGGGACAGGGGGCCCTGTCTCCTACAATGAGCAGTTCTTC; CDR3 protein: CASRSGTGGPVSYNEQFF
clone size: -; D gene: -; J gene: TRBJ1-5; V gene: TRBV20-1; CDR3 DNA: TGCAGTGCGGGAGGCGGACAGCCCCAGCATTTT; CDR3 protein: CSAGGGQPQHF
clone size: -; D gene: TRBD1; J gene: TRBJ1-1; V gene: TRBV29-1; CDR3 DNA: TGCAGCGTAGTAGACAGGGCCATGAACACTGAAGCTTTCTTT; CDR3 protein: CSVVDRAMNTEAFF
clone size: -; D gene: TRBD1; J gene: TRBJ2-2; V gene: TRBV19; CDR3 DNA: TGTGCCAGTAGTATTGGGACAGACACCGGGGAGCTGTTTTTT; CDR3 protein: CASSIGTDTGELFF
clone size: -; D gene: -; J gene: TRBJ2-2; V gene: TRBV5-4; CDR3 DNA: TGTGCCAGCAGCCAAGGGGCCGGAAGGGACACCGGGGAGCTGTTTTTT; CDR3 protein: CASSQGAGRDTGELFF
clone size: -; D gene: TRBD2; J gene: TRBJ2-7; V gene: TRBV7-2; CDR3 DNA: TGTGCCAGCAGCTTAACGAGACTAGCATTAAGCGAGCAGTACTTC; CDR3 protein: CASSLTRLALSEQYF
clone size: few; D gene: -; J gene: TRBJ2-3; V gene: TRBV7-3; CDR3 DNA: TGTGCCAGCAGCCTCGGGGGGCCAAGAATCTCTAGCACAGATACGCAGTATTTT; CDR3 protein: CASSLGGPRISSTDTQYF
clone size: -; D gene: TRBD1; J gene: TRBJ1-1; V gene: TRBV2; CDR3 DNA: TGTGCCAGCAGGTCGAACCCAGGGGGCTGGAACACTGAAGCTTTCTTT; CDR3 protein: CASRSNPGGWNTEAFF
clone size: -; D gene: TRBD1; J gene: TRBJ2-2; V gene: TRBV7-9; CDR3 DNA: TGTGCCAGCAGCCCCCCGGGACAGGCCACCGGGGAGCTGTTTTTT; CDR3 protein: CASSPPGQATGELFF
clone size: -; D gene: TRBD2; J gene: TRBJ2-3; V gene: TRBV6-6; CDR3 DNA: TGTGCCAGCCGCTCGGGGGGTAGCACAGATACGCAGTATTTT; CDR3 protein: CASRSGGSTDTQYF
clone size: -; D gene: -; J gene: TRBJ2-7; V gene: TRBV15; CDR3 DNA: TGTGCCACCAGTGAACCAAACCAACTCTCCTACGAGCAGTACTTC; CDR3 protein: CATSEPNQLSYEQYF
clone size: -; D gene: TRBD2; J gene: TRBJ2-5; V gene: TRBV7-6; CDR3 DNA: TGTGCCAGCAGCTGGGGGGGGAAAGAGACCCAGTACTTC; CDR3 protein: CASSWGGKETQYF
clone size: -; D gene: TRBD1; J gene: TRBJ2-7; V gene: TRBV27; CDR3 DNA: TGTGCCAGCAGTTTAGGGACAGGGAGGCACGAGCAGTACTTC; CDR3 protein: CASSLGTGRHEQYF
clone size: -; D gene: TRBD1; J gene: TRBJ1-2; V gene: TRBV10-3; CDR3 DNA: TGTGCCATGGGGGACAGGGAAAGAACCTTC; CDR3 protein: CAMGDRERTF
clone size: large; D gene: -; J gene: TRBJ1-6; V gene: TRBV5-1; CDR3 DNA: TGCGCCAGCTCCATTGAGCATAATTCACCCCTCCACTTT; CDR3 protein: CASSIEHNSPLHF
clone size: medium-sized; D gene: -; J gene: TRBJ1-1; V gene: TRBV5-5; CDR3 DNA: TGTGCCAGCTTTGCCCTAGGGGTTTCGAACACTGAAGCTTTCTTT; CDR3 protein: CASFALGVSNTEAFF
clone size: once; D gene: -; J gene: TRBJ1-2; V gene: TRBV7-2; CDR3 DNA: TGTGCCAGCAGCTTCTATAGAGCTAACTATGGCTACACCTTC; CDR3 protein: CASSFYRANYGYTF